This T cell receptor (beta chain) derives from a study of blood T cell repertoires in COVID-19. On the study more broadly: Samples of COVID-19 (acute and convalescent) were obtained from the United States, Italy and Spain. Sample material is recorded as cDNA or gDNA derived from T cells, B-cell-depleted T cells, or PBMCs.

Libraries were prepared by immunoSEQ multiplex PCR; TCRdb keeps only in-frame clonotypes and omits some of them. This sample yields roughly 250,000 clones, of which approximately 85% are seen a single time; 0.87% belongs to the top ten. The CDR3 sequence is 12 residues long. Trimming left V 2 bases short and J 4 bases short, with 5 bases between. The germline CDR1 and CDR2 sequences are MDHEN and SYDVKM. Patients from Seattle were sampled longitudinally, starting during active infection. The chain joins TRBV28 to TRBJ1-2; no definite D call. The source of this sequence is a human donor with COVID-19, enrolled during active disease. The donor label of this sample is uncertain. The source material was peripheral blood. The CDR3 DNA sequence: TGTGCCAGCAGTTTACCTTCCTATGGCTACACCTTC. Protein product: CASSLPSYGYTF.